The 9 T cell receptor beta chains in this list originate from one sample, sequenced in a study of cytomegalovirus exposure and HLA in healthy donors (dated by TCRdb to the late 2010s). The protocol used for the library was the immunoSEQ multiplex PCR assay. The multiplex PCR relied on a mix of 60 forward primers for TCR Vbeta segments and 13 reverse primers for TCR Jbeta segments. This immuneACCESS table, as held by TCRdb, lists in-frame sequences with V and J called but not all clones. Of the missing ones, under half trace to an unresolved V gene in checked studies; the others have no known cause. This sample lists around 170,000 clones; approximately 78% were detected once. Under 0.9% of the sample is in the top ten clones. The specimen sequenced was PBMCs. The receptors originated from a woman between 18 and 29 years old in good health and CMV-seronegative.

The chain has TRBV27 and TRBJ1-5, with 9 bases matching TRBD1. The CDR3 sequence is 15 residues long. CDR1 is MNHEY and CDR2 is SMNVEV in the germline V gene (reference sequence). Trimming took 2 bases from V and 4 from J; bases not matched to a gene: 3. CDR3 nucleotides: TGTGCCAGCAGTTTAGGCGGGACAGGGAATCAGCCCCAGCATTTT. Translation gives CASSLGGTGNQPQHF.

Here the CDR3 DNA reads TGCAGCGTTGTTGGACAGAACACCGGGGAGCTGTTTTTT. Amino acids: CSVVGQNTGELFF. The chain joins TRBV29-1 to TRBJ2-2; D might be TRBD1 (5 bases). Per the germline V gene, CDR1 is SQVTM and CDR2 is ANQGSEA. V lost 4 bases and J 1 base, leaving 7 bases between the germline ends. The CDR3 spans 13 residues.

The rearrangement links TRBV6-5 to TRBJ2-2; 8 nucleotides line up with TRBD1. Trimming cost V 4 bases and J 7 bases; bases outside gene matches: 8. This CDR3 contains 15 residues. Germline CDR1 and CDR2: MNHEY and SVGAGI. The CDR3 sequence is CASSSLAGGYGELFF. Written as DNA, the CDR3 is TGTGCCAGCAGTTCGCTGGCAGGGGGCTACGGGGAGCTGTTTTTT.

The chain has TRBV7-7 and TRBJ2-5; 9 bases fit TRBD1. The germline V gene encodes CDR1 SSHAT and CDR2 FNYEAQ (reference sequence). V gave up 4 bases and J gave up 3 bases; unmatched junction bases: 9. The CDR3 is 16 amino acids. The CDR3 nucleotides are TGTGCCAGCAGCTCCGGCTGGGGACAGGGAAAAGAGACCCAGTACTTC. Protein product: CASSSGWGQGKETQYF.

The gene calls are TRBV7-7 and TRBJ2-7, with TRBD1 matching over 9 bases. Germline V gene data show CDR1 as SSHAT and CDR2 as FNYEAQ (reference sequence). V shed 1 base, J shed 2 bases, and the junction held 9 bases outside the gene matches. This CDR3 is built from 17 residues. The CDR3: CASSLGVGQGSPYEQYF. In DNA form, the CDR3 reads TGTGCCAGCAGCTTAGGGGTGGGACAGGGTTCCCCCTACGAGCAGTACTTC.

The chain uses TRBV5-1 and TRBJ2-1, with 7 positions matching TRBD2. Looked up from germline, CDR1 is SGHRS and CDR2 is YFSETQ. This CDR3 is 16 amino acids long. Trimming at V came to 0 bases and at J to 4 bases, leaving 7 bases not matched to a gene. This chain's CDR3 is CASSLAGTNYYNEQFF. The CDR3 DNA sequence: TGCGCCAGCAGCTTGGCCGGGACTAACTATTACAATGAGCAGTTCTTC.

The chain recombines TRBV5-6 with TRBJ1-2; no definite D call. Germline CDR1 reads SGHDT; CDR2 reads YYEEEE. This CDR3 is 13 amino acids long. The germline V and J ends were trimmed by 1 base and 2 bases, with 6 bases remaining between them. CDR3 sequence: CASSLTANYGYTF. The CDR3 bases are TGTGCCAGCAGCTTGACAGCAAACTATGGCTACACCTTC.

The gene calls are TRBV5-5 and TRBJ2-5; 8 bases match TRBD1. The J call could be wrong; TRBJ2-7 is a better fit for the DNA end. Germline lookup yields CDR1 SGHKS and CDR2 YYEKEE (reference sequence). CDR3 length equals 15 residues. The CDR3 sequence is CASSFRSQGAGEQYF. The CDR3 nucleotides are TGTGCCAGCAGCTTTCGGAGCCAGGGGGCTGGCGAGCAGTACTTC.

The rearrangement links TRBV7-9 to TRBJ1-2; unclear D gene. Germline CDR1 SEHNR, CDR2 FQNEAQ (reference sequence). CDR3 size: 12 residues. V was clipped by 6 bases and J by 5 bases, with 10 bases between them. Here the CDR3 reads CASSAAGYGYTF. DNA for the CDR3: TGTGCCAGCAGTGCGGCTGGGTATGGCTACACCTTC.